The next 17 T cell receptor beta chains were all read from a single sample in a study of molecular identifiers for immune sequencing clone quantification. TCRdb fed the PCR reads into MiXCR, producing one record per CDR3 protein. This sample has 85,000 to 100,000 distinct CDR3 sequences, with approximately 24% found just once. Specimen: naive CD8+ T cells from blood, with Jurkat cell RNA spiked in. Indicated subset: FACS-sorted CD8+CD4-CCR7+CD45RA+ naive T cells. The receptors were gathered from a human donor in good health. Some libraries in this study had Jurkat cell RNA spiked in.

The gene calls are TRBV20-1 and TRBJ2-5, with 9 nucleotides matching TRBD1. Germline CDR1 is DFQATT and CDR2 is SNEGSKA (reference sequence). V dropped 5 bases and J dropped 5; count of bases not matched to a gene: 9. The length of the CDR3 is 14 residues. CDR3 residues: CSARTTGGRETQYF. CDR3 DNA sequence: TGCAGTGCTCGAACCACAGGGGGCAGGGAGACCCAGTACTTC.

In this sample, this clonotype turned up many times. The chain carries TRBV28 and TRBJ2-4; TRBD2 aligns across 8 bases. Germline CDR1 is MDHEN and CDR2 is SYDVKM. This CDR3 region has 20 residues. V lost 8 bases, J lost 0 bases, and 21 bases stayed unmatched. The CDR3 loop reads CASPDRGSSGQILAKNIQYF. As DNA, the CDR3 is TGTGCCAGCCCCGACCGGGGGTCTAGCGGGCAAATCCTAGCCAAAAACATTCAGTACTTC.

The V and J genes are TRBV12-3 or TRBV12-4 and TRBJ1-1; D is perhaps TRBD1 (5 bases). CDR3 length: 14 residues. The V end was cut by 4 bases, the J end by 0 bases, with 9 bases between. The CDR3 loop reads CASSWPGMNTEAFF. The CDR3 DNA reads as TGTGCCAGCAGTTGGCCAGGGATGAACACTGAAGCTTTCTTT.

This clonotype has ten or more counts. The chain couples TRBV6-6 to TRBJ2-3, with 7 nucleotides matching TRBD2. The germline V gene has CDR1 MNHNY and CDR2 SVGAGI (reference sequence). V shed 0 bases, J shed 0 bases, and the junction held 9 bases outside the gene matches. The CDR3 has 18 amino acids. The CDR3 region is CASSYSFASGDSTDTQYF. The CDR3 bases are TGTGCCAGCAGTTACTCTTTTGCTAGCGGAGATAGCACAGATACGCAGTATTTT.

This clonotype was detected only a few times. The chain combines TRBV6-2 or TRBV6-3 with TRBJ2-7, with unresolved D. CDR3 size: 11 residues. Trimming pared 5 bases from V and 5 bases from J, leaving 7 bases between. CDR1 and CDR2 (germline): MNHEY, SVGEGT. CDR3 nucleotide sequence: TGTGCCAGCAGTAACCCAGACGAGCAGTACTTC. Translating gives CASSNPDEQYF.

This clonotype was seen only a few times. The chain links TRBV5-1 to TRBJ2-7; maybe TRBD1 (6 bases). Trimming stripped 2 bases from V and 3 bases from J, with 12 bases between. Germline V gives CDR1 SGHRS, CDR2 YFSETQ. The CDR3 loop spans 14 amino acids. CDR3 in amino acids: CASSFAGAVYEQYF. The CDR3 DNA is TGCGCCAGCAGCTTTGCAGGGGCAGTCTACGAGCAGTACTTC.

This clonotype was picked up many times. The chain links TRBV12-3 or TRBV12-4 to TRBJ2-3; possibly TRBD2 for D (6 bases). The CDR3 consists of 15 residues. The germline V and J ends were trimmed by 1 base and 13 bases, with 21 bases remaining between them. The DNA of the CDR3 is TGTGCCAGCAGTTTAGGTGCGGGGAACACAGATATGGAGTATTTT. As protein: CASSLGAGNTDMEYF.

CDR3 amino acids: CASSLDSSEVWEPQYF. The CDR3 DNA reads as TGTGCCAGCAGCTTAGACTCTAGCGAGGTTTGGGAGCCCCAGTACTTC. The rearrangement uses TRBV7-8 and TRBJ2-5, with D possibly matching TRBD2 (6 bases). Germline V gene sequence: CDR1 SGHVS, CDR2 FQNEAQ. V was trimmed by 1 base and J by 9 bases, leaving 21 bases between them. The CDR3 covers 16 residues.

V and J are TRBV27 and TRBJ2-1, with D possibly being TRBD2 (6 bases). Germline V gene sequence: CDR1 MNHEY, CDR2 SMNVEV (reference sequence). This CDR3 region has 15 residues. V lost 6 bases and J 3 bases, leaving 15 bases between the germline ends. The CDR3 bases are TGTGCCAGCAGCCACCGGGGGTCCGGCTACAATGAGCAGTTCTTC. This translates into CASSHRGSGYNEQFF.

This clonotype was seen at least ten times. Here the CDR3 DNA reads TGTGCCAGCAGCGTAGCCGGGACAGGAAAGGGGAACACTGAAGCTTTCTTT. It is translated as CASSVAGTGKGNTEAFF. This sequence joins TRBV9 and TRBJ1-1, with 8 bases that match TRBD1. V was pared by 0 bases and J by 1 base, with 8 bases of the junction left unmatched. Germline CDR1 is SGDLS and CDR2 is YYNGEE. The CDR3 runs to 17 residues.

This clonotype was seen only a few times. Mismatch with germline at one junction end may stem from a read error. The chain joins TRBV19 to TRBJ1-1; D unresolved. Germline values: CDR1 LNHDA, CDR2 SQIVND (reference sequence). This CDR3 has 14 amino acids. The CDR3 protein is CAGSIYTGNTEAFF. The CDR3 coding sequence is TGTGCCGGTAGTATTTACACGGGGAACACTGAAGCTTTCTTT. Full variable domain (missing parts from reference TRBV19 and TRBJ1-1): DGGITQSPKYLFRKEGQNVTLSCEQNLNHDAMYWYRQDPGQGLRLIYYSQIVNDFQKGDIAEGYSVSREKKESFPLTVTSAQKNPTAFYLCAGSIYTGNTEAFFGQGTRLTVV.

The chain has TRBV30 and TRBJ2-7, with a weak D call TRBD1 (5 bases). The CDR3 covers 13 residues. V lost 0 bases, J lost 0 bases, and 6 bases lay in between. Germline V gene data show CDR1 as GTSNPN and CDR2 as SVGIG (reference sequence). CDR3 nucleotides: TGTGCCTGGAGTGTGGACAACTCCTACGAGCAGTACTTC. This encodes CAWSVDNSYEQYF.

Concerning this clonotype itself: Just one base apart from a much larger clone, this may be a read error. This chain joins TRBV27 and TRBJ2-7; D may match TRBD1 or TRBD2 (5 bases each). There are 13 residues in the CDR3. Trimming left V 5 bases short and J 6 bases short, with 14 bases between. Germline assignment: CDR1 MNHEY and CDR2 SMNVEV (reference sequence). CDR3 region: CASSLFGDGEQYF. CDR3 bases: TGTGCCAGCAGTCTCTTTGGGGACGGCGAGCAGTACTTC.

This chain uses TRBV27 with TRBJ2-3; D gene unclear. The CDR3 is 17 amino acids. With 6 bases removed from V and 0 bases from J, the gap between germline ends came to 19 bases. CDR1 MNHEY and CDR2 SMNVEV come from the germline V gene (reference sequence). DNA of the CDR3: TGTGCCAGCAGGTTGGCAGCGCTAACGAGTAGCACAGATACGCAGTATTTT. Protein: CASRLAALTSSTDTQYF.

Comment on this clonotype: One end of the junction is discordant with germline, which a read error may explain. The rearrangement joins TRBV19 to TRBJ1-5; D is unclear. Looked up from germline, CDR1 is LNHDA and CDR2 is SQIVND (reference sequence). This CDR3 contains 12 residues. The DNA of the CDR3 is TGTGCCAGTAGTTTGGGCAATCAGCCCCAGCGTTTT. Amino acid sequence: CASSLGNQPQRF.

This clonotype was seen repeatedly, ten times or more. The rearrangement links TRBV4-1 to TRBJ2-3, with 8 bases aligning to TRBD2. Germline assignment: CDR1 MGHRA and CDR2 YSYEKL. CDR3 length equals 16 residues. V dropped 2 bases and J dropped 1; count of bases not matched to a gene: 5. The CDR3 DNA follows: TGCGCCAGCAGCCAATTCCCAGCGGGGGGCACAGATACGCAGTATTTT. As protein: CASSQFPAGGTDTQYF.

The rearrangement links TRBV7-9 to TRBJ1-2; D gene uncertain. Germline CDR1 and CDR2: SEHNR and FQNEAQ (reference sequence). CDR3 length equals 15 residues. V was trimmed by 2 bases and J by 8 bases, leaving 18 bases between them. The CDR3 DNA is TGTGCCAGCAGCTTAAGCACGGCCCAGCTATCCGGCTACACCTTC. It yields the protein CASSLSTAQLSGYTF.